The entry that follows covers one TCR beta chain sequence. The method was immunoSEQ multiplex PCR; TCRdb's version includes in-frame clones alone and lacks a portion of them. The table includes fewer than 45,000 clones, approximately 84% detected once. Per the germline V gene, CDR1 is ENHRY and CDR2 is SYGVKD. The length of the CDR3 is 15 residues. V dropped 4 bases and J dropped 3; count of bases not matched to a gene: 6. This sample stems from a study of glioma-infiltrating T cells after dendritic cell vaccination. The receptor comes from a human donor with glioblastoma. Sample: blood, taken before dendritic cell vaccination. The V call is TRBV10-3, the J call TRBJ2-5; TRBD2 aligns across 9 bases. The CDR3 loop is CAISAGLAGKETQYF. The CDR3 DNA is TGTGCCATCAGTGCTGGTCTAGCGGGGAAAGAGACCCAGTACTTC.